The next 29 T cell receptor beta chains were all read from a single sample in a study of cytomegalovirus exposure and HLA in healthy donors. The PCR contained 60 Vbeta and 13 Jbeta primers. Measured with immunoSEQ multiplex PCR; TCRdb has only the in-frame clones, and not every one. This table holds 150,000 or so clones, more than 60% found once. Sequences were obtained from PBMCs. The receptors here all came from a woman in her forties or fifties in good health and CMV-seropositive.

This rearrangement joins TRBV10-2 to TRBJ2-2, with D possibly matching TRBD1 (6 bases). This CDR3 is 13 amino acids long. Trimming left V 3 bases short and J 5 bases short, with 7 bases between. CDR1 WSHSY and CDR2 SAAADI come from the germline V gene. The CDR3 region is CASSEQGTGELFF. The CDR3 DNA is TGCGCCAGCAGTGAACAGGGAACCGGGGAGCTGTTTTTT.

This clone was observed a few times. Here the CDR3 DNA reads TGTGCCAGCAGCTTGGCCGCTGGAAACACCATATATTTT. This codes for CASSLAAGNTIYF. This chain links TRBV5-4 with TRBJ1-3; D not certain. CDR3 length: 13 residues. The ends were cut back, 0 bases at V and 2 bases at J, with 3 bases in the middle. Germline lookup yields CDR1 SGHNT and CDR2 YYREEE (reference sequence).

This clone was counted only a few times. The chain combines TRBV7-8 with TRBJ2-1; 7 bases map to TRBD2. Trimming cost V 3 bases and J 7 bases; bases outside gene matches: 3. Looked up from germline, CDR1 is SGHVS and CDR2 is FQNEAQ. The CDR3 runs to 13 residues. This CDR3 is CASSLGTINEQFF. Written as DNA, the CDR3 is TGTGCCAGCAGCTTGGGGACTATTAATGAGCAGTTCTTC.

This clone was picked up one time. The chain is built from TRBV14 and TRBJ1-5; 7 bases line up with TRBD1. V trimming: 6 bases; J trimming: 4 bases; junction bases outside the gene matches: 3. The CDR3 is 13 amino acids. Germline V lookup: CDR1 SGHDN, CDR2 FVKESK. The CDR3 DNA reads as TGTGCCAGCAGTCTACAGGGGAATCAGCCCCAGCATTTT. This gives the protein CASSLQGNQPQHF.

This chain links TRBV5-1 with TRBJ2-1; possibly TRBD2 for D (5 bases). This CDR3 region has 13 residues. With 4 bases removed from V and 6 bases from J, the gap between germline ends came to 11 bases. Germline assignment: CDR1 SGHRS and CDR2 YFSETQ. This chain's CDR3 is CASSPGLFNEQFF. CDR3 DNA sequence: TGCGCCAGCAGCCCAGGACTGTTCAATGAGCAGTTCTTC.

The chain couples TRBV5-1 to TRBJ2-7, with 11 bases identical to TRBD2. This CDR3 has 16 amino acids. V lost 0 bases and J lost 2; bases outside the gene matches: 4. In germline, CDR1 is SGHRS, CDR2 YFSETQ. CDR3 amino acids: CASSLEGTSGTYEQYF. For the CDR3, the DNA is TGCGCCAGCAGCTTGGAGGGGACTAGCGGCACCTACGAGCAGTACTTC.

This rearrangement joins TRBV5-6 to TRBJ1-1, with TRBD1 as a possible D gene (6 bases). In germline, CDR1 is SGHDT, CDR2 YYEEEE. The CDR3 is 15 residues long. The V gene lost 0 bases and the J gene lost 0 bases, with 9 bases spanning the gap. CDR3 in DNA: TGTGCCAGCAGCTTGGTGCGGGGGCTGAACACTGAAGCTTTCTTT. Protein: CASSLVRGLNTEAFF.

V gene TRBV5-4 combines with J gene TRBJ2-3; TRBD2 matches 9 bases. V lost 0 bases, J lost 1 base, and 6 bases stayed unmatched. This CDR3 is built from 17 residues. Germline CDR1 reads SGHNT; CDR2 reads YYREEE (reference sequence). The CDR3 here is CASSLAQREAGTDTQYF. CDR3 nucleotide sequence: TGTGCCAGCAGCTTGGCACAGCGGGAGGCTGGCACAGATACGCAGTATTTT.

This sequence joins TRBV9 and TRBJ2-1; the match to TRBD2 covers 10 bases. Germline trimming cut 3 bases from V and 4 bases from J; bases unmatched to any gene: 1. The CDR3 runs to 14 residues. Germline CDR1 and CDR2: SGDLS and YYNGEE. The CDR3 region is CASSASGGYNEQFF. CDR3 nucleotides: TGTGCCAGCAGCGCTAGCGGGGGATACAATGAGCAGTTCTTC.

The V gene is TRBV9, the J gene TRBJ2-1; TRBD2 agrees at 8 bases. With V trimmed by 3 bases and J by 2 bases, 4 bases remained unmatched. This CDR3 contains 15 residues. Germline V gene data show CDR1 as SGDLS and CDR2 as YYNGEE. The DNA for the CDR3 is TGTGCCAGCAGCGCCGACGGGGGGGCCTACAATGAGCAGTTCTTC. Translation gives CASSADGGAYNEQFF.

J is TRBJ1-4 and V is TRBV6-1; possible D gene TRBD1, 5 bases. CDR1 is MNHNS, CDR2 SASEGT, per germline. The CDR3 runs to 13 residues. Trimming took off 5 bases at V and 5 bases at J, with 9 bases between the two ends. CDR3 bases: TGTGCCAGCAGTCAGGGAAGGAATGAAAAACTGTTTTTT. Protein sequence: CASSQGRNEKLFF.

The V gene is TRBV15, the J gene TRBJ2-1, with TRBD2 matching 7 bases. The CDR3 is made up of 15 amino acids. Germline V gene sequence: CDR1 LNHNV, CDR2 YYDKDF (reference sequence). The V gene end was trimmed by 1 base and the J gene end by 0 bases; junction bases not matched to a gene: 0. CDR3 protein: CATSRGGSSYNEQFF. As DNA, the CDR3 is TGTGCCACCAGCAGAGGCGGGAGCTCCTACAATGAGCAGTTCTTC.

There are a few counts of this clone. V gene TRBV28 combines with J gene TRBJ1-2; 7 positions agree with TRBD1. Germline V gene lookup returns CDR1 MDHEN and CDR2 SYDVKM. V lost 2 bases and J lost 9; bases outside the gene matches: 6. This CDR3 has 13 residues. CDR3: CASSLRQGARYTF. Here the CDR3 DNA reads TGTGCCAGCAGTTTACGACAGGGAGCGCGCTACACCTTC.

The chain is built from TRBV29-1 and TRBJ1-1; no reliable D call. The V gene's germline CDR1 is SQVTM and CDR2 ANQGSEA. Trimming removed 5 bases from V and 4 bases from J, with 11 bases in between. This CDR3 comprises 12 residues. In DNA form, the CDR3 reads TGCAGCGTTTGGGCAAAGGTCACTGAAGCTTTCTTT. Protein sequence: CSVWAKVTEAFF.

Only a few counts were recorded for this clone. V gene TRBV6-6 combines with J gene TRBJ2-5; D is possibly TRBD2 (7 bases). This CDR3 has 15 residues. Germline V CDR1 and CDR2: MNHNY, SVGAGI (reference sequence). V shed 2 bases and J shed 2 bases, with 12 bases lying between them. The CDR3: CASSYPGGPQETQYF. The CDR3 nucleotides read TGTGCCAGCAGTTACCCGGGGGGCCCTCAAGAGACCCAGTACTTC.

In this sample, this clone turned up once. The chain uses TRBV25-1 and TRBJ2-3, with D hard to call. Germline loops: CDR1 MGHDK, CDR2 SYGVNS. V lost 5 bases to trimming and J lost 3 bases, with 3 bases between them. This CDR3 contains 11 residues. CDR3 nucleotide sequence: TGTGCCAGCAGTTTAACAGATACGCAGTATTTT. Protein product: CASSLTDTQYF.

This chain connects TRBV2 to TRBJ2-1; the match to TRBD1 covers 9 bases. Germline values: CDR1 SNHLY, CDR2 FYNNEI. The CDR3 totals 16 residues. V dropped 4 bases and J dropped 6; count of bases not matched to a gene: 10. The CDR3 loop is CASSVLGQGAGNEQFF. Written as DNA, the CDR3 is TGTGCCAGCAGTGTGTTGGGACAGGGTGCCGGCAATGAGCAGTTCTTC.

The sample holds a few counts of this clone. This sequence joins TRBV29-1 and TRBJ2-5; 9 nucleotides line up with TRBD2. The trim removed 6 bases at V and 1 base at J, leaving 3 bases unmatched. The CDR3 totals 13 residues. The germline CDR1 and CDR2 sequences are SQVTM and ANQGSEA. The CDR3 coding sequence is TGCAGCGTCGGGACTAGCAGCCAAGAGACCCAGTACTTC. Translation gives CSVGTSSQETQYF.

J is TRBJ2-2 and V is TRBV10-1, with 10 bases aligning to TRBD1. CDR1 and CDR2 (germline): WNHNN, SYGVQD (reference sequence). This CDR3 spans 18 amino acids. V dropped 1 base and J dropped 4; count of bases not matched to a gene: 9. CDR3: CASSEYHSGQGSTGELFF. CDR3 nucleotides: TGCGCCAGCAGTGAGTACCATTCGGGACAGGGGAGCACCGGGGAGCTGTTTTTT.

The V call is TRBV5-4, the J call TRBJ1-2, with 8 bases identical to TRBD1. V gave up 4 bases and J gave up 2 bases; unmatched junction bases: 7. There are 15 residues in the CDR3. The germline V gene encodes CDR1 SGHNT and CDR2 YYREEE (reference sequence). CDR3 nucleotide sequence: TGTGCCAGCAGCATTCCGACAGGGGAAAACTATGGCTACACCTTC. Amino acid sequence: CASSIPTGENYGYTF.

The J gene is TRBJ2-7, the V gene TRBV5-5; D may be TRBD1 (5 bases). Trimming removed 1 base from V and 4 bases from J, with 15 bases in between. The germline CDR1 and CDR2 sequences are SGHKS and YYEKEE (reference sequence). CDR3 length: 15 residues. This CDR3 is CASSLYAGPRYEQYF. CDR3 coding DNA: TGTGCCAGCAGCTTGTACGCAGGGCCGCGGTACGAGCAGTACTTC. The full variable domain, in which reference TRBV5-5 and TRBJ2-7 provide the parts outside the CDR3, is DAGVTQSPTHLIKTRGQQVTLRCSPISGHKSVSWYQQVLGQGPQFIFQYYEKEERGRGNFPDRFSARQFPNYSSELNVNALLLGDSALYLCASSLYAGPRYEQYFGPGTRLTVT.

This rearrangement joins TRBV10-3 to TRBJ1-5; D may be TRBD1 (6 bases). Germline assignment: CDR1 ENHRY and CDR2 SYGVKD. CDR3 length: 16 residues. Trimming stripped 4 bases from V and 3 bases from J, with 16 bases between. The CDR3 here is CAISVGGNGNNQPQHF. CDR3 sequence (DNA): TGTGCCATCAGTGTAGGGGGTAATGGAAACAATCAGCCCCAGCATTTT.

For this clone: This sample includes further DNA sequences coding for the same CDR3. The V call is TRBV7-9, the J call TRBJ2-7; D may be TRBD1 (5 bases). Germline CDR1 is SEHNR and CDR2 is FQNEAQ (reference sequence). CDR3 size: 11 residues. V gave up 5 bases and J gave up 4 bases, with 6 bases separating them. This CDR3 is CASSPGYEQYF. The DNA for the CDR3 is TGTGCCAGCAGCCCAGGGTACGAGCAGTACTTC.

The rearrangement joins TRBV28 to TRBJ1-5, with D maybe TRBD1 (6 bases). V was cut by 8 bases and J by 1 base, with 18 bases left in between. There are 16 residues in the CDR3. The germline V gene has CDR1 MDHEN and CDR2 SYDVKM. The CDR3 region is CASSRRGQRSNQPQHF. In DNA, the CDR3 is TGTGCCAGCTCTCGGCGGGGGCAGAGGAGCAATCAGCCCCAGCATTTT. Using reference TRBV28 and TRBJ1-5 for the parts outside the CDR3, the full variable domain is DVKVTQSSRYLVKRTGEKVFLECVQDMDHENMFWYRQDPGLGLRLIYFSYDVKMKEKGDIPEGYSVSREKKERFSLILESASTNQTSMYLCASSRRGQRSNQPQHFGDGTRLSIL.

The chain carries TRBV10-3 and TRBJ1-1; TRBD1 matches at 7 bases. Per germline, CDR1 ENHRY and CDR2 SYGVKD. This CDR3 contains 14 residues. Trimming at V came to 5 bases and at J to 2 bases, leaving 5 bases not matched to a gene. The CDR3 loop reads CAISPTGINTEAFF. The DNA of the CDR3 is TGTGCCATCAGTCCGACAGGGATCAACACTGAAGCTTTCTTT.

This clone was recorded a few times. CDR3 region: CASSGQVQETQYF. Written as DNA, the CDR3 is TGTGCCAGCAGTGGACAGGTACAAGAGACCCAGTACTTC. This sequence joins TRBV2 and TRBJ2-5; maybe TRBD1 (6 bases). CDR1 is SNHLY and CDR2 is FYNNEI in the germline V gene. The CDR3 loop spans 13 amino acids. Trimming cost V 4 bases and J 2 bases, with 8 bases left between them.

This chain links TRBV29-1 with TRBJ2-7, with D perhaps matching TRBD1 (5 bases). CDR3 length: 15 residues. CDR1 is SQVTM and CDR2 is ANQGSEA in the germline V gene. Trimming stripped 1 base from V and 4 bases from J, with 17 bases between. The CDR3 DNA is TGCAGCGTTGAAGGGGTTGTAGGGGCTGGGTACGAGCAGTACTTC. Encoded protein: CSVEGVVGAGYEQYF.

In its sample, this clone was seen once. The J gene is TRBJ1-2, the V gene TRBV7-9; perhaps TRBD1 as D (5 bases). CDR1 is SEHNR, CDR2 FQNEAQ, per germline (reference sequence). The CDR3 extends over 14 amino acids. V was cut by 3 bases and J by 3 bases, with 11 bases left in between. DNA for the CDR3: TGTGCCAGCAGCTTTGGGGGGGATGACTATGGCTACACCTTC. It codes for CASSFGGDDYGYTF.

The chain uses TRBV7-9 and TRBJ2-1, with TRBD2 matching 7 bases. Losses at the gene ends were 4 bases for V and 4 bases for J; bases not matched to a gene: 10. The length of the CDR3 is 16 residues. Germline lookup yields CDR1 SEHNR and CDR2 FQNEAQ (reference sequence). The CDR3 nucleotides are TGTGCCAGCAGCTCCAACTCGGCTAGCGGTTACAATGAGCAGTTCTTC. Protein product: CASSSNSASGYNEQFF. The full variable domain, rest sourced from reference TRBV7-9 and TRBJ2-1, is DTGVSQNPRHKITKRGQNVTFRCDPISEHNRLYWYRQTLGQGPEFLTYFQNEAQLEKSRLLSDRFSAERPKGSFSTLEIQRTEQGDSAMYLCASSSNSASGYNEQFFGPGTRLTVL.